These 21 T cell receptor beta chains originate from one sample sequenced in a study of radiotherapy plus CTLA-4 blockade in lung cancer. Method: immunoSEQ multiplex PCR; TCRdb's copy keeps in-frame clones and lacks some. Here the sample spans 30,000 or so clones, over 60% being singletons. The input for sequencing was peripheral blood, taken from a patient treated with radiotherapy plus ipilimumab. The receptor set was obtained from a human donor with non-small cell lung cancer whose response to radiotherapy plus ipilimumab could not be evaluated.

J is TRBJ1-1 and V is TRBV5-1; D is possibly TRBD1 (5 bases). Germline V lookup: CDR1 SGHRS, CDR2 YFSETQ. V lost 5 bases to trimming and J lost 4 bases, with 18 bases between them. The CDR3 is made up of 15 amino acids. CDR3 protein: CASRSNTGDGTEAFF. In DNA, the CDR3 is TGCGCCAGCAGATCGAACACGGGGGACGGCACTGAAGCTTTCTTT.

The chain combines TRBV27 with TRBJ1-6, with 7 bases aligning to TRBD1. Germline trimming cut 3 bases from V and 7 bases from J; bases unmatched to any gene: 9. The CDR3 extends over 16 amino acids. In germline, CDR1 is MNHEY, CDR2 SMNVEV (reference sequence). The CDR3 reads CASSFLQGDRNSPLHF. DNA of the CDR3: TGTGCCAGCAGTTTCCTCCAGGGGGACAGAAATTCACCCCTCCACTTT.

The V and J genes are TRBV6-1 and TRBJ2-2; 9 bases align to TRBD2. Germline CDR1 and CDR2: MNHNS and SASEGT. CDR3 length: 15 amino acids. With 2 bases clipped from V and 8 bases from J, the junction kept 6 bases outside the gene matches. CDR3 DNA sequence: TGTGCCAGCAGTGAACGGGCTAGCGGGAAGGGGGAGCTGTTTTTT. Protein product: CASSERASGKGELFF.

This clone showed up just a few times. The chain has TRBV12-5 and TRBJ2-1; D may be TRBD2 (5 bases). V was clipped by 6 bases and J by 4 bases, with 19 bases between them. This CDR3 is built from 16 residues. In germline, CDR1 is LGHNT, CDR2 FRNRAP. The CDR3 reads CASGGKGSVKYNEQFF. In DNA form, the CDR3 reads TGTGCTAGTGGAGGAAAAGGTAGCGTGAAGTACAATGAGCAGTTCTTC.

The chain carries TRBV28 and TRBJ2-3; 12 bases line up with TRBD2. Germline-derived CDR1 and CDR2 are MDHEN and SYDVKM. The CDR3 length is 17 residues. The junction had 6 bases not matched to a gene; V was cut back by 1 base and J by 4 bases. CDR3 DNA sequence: TGTGCCAGCAGTTTATCTAGCGGGAGGGCCGGGGCAGATACGCAGTATTTT. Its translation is CASSLSSGRAGADTQYF.

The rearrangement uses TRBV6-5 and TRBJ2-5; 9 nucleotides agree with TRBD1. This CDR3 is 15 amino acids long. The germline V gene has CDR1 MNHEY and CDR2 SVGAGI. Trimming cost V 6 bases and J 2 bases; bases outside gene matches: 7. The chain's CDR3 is CASSGGQGRQETQYF. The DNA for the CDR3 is TGTGCCAGCAGCGGGGGACAGGGTAGGCAAGAGACCCAGTACTTC.

In DNA form, the CDR3 reads TGCGCCAGCAGCCCAGTAGGGGGGGGCCTCTCCTACAATGAGCAGTTCTTC. Amino acid sequence: CASSPVGGGLSYNEQFF. The chain recombines TRBV4-1 with TRBJ2-1; D perhaps matches TRBD2 (7 bases). The germline V and J ends were trimmed by 4 bases and 0 bases, with 16 bases remaining between them. Germline loops: CDR1 MGHRA, CDR2 YSYEKL. The length of the CDR3 is 17 residues.

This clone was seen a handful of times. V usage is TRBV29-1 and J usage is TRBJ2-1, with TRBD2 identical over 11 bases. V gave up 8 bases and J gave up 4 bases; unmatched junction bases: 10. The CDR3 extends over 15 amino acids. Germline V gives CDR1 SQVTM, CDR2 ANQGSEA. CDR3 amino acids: CSSKLTSGEYNEQFF. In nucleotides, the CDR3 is TGCAGCTCAAAATTGACTAGCGGGGAGTACAATGAGCAGTTCTTC.

CDR3 region: CASSLTAASSYEQYF. The CDR3 nucleotides read TGTGCCAGCAGCTTGACAGCGGCGAGCTCCTACGAGCAGTACTTC. This rearrangement joins TRBV5-5 to TRBJ2-7; maybe TRBD2 (5 bases). The CDR3 has 15 amino acids. Germline V lookup: CDR1 SGHKS, CDR2 YYEKEE (reference sequence). Trimming removed 1 base at V and 0 bases at J, with 11 bases between.

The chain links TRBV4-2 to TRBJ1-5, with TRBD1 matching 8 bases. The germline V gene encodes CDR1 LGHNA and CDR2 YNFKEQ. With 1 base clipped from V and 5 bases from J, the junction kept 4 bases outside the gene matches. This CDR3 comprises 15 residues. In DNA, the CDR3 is TGTGCCAGCAGCCAAGGCGGGACAGGAGATCAGCCCCAGCATTTT. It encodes CASSQGGTGDQPQHF.

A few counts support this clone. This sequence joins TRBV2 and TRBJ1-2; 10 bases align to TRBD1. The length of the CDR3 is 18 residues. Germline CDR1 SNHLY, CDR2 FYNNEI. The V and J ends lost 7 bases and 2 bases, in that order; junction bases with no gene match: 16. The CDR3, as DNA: TGTGCCAGCACCAGAAGCCGACAGGGGGCGGGTGGGAACTATGGCTACACCTTC. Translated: CASTRSRQGAGGNYGYTF.

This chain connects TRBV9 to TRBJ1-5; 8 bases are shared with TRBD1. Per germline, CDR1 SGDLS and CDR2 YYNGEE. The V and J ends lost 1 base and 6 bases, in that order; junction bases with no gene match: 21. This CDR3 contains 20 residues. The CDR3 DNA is TGTGCCAGCAGCGTATGTTGCGCGTCCGCGGGCAGGGGGCAGGGTCAGCCCCAGCATTTT. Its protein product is CASSVCCASAGRGQGQPQHF. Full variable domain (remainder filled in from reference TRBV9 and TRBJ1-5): DSGVTQTPKHLITATGQRVTLRCSPRSGDLSVYWYQQSLDQGLQFLIQYYNGEERAKGNILERFSAQQFPDLHSELNLSSLELGDSALYFCASSVCCASAGRGQGQPQHFGDGTRLSIL.

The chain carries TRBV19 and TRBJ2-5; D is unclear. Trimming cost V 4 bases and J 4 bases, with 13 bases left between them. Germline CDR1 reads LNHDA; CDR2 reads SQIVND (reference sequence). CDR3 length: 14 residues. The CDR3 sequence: CASSRNSPPETQYF. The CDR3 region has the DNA TGTGCCAGTAGTAGAAACAGCCCACCAGAGACCCAGTACTTC.

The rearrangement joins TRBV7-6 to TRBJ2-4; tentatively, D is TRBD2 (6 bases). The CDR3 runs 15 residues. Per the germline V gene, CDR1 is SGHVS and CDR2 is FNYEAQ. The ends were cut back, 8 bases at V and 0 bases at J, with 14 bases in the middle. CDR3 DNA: TGTGCCAGCTCGGCGTGGAGGGTAGCCAAAAACATTCAGTACTTC. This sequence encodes CASSAWRVAKNIQYF.

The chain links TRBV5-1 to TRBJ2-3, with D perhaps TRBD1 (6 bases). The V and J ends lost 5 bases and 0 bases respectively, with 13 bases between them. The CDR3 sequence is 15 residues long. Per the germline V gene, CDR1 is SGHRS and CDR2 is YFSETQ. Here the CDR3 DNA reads TGCGCCAGCAGGGAAACAGGGATCAGCACAGATACGCAGTATTTT. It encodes CASRETGISTDTQYF.

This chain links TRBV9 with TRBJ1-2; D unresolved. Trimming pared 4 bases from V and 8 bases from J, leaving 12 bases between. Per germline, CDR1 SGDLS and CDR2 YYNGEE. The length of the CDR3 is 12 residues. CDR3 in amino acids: CASSTDHRGYTF. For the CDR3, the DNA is TGTGCCAGCAGCACAGACCACCGGGGCTACACCTTC.

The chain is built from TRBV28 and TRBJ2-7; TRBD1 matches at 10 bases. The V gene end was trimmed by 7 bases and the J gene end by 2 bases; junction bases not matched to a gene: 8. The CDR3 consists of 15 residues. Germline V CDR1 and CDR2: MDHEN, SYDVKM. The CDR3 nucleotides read TGTGCCAGCACCTCCCAGGGACAGGGGCCCTACGAGCAGTACTTC. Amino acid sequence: CASTSQGQGPYEQYF.

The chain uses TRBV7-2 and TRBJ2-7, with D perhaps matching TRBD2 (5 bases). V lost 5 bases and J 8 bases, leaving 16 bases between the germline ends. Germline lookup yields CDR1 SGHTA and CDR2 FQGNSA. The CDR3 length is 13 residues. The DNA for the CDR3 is TGTGCCAGCAGCACCCAAGTGACTAATCAGCAGTACTTC. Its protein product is CASSTQVTNQQYF.

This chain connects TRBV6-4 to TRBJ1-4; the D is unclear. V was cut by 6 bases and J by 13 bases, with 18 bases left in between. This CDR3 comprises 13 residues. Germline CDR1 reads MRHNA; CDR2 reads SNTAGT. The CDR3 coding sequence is TGTGCCAGCAGGGACCCCTCAGGCGGGTCACTGTTTTTT. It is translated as CASRDPSGGSLFF.

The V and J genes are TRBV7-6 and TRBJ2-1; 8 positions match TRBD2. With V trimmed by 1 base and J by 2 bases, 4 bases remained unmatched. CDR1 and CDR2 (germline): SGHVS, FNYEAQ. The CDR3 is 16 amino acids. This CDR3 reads CASSLDRAGAYNEQFF. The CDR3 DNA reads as TGTGCCAGCAGCTTAGACCGAGCGGGAGCCTACAATGAGCAGTTCTTC.

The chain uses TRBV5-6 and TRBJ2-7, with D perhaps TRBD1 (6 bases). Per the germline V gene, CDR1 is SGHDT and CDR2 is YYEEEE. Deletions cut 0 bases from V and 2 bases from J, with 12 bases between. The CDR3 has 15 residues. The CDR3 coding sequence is TGTGCCAGCAGCTTGGAGGGGGTAGGGGCCTACGAGCAGTACTTC. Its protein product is CASSLEGVGAYEQYF.